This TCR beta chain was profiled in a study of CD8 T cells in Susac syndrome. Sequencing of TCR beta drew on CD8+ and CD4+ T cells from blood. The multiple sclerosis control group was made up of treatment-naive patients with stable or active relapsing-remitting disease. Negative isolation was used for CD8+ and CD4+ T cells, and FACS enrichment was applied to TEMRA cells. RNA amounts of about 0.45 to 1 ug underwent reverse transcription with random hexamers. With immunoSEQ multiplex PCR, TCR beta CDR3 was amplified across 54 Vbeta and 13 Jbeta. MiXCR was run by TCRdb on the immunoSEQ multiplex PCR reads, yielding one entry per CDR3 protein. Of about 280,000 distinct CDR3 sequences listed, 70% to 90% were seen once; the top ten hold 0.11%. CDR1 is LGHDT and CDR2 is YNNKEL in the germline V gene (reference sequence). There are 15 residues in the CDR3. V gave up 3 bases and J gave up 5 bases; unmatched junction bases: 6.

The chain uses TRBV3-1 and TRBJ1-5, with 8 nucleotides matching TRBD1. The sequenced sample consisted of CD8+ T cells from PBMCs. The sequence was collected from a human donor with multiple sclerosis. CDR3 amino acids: CASSQDRVVDQPQHF. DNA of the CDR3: TGTGCCAGCAGCCAGGACAGGGTTGTTGATCAGCCCCAGCATTTT. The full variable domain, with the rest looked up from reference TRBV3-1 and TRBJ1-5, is DTAVSQTPKYLVTQMGNDKSIKCEQNLGHDTMYWYKQDSKKFLKIMFSYNNKELIINETVPNRFSPKSPDKAHLNLHINSLELGDSAVYFCASSQDRVVDQPQHFGDGTRLSIL.